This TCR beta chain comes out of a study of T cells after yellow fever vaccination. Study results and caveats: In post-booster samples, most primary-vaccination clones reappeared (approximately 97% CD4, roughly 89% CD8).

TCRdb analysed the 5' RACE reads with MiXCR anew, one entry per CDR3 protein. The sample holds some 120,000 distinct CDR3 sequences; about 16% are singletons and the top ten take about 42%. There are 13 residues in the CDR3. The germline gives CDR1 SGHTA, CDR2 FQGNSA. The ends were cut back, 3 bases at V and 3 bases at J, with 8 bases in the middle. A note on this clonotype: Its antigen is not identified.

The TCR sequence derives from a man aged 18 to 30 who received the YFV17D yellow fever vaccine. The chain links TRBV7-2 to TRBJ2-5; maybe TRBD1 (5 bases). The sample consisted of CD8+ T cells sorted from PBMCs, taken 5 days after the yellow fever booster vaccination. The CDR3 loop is CASSFKGEETQYF. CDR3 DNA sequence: TGTGCCAGCAGCTTCAAAGGGGAAGAGACCCAGTACTTC.